This T cell receptor beta chain was recovered during a study of cytomegalovirus exposure and HLA in healthy donors. Germline lookup yields CDR1 KGHSH and CDR2 LQKENI. V lost 2 bases and J 4 bases, leaving 14 bases between the germline ends. The CDR3 spans 16 residues. In the PCR, 60 Vbeta and 13 Jbeta primers were used. Libraries were prepared by immunoSEQ multiplex PCR; TCRdb keeps only in-frame clonotypes and omits some of them. The repertoire holds about 180,000 clones, around 79% seen once, with 0.5% in the top ten. This rearrangement joins TRBV18 to TRBJ2-2, with a tentative D call TRBD1 (6 bases). The sequence was collected from a woman aged 50 to 65 in good health and CMV-seronegative. Sequenced: PBMCs. The CDR3 DNA reads TGTGCCAGCTCACCATTTGGGGGCGACGGCACCGGGGAGCTGTTTTTT. It yields the protein CASSPFGGDGTGELFF.